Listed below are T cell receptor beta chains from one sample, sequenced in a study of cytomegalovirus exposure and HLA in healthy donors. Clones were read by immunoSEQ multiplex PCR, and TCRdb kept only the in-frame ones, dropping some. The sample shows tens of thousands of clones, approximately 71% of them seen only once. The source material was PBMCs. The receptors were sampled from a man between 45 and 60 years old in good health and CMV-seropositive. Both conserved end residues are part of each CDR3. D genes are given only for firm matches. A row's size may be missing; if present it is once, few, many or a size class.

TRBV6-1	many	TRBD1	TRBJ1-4	TGTGCCAGCAGTGAATCCTCCGGGACAGGGGGTGAAAAACTGTTTTTT	CASSESSGTGGEKLFF
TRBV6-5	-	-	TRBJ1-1	TGTGCCAGCAGACCACAGGGTATGAACACTGAAGCTTTCTTT	CASRPQGMNTEAFF
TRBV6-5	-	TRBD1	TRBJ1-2	TGTGCCAGCAGTTACTGGGACAGGAGTGGCCGGGGCTACACCTTC	CASSYWDRSGRGYTF
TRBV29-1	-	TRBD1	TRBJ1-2	TGCAGCGTTGGACAGGGGGTTACGGCTAACTATGGCTACACCTTC	CSVGQGVTANYGYTF
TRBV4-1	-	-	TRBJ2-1	TGCGCCAGCAGCCAAGATTTGGGCCTCACCAATGAGCAGTTCTTC	CASSQDLGLTNEQFF
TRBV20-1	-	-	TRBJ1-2	TGCAGTGTCGTGGGGGGTGGCTACACCTTC	CSVVGGGYTF
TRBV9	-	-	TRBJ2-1	TGTGCCAGCAGCCCAGCCCCAGGATCGATCTACAATGAGCAGTTCTTC	CASSPAPGSIYNEQFF
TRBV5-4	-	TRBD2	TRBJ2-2	TGTGCCAGCAGCCCTAGCGGGGGGAGCACCGGGGAGCTGTTTTTT	CASSPSGGSTGELFF
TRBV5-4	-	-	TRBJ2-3	TGTGCCAGCAGCTTGGGCGGCGACAGCACAGATACGCAGTATTTT	CASSLGGDSTDTQYF
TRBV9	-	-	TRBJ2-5	TGTGCCAGCAGCTCCAGGACTGGACAAGAGACCCAGTACTTC	CASSSRTGQETQYF
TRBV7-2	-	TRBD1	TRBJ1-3	TGTGCCAGCAGCCCGACGACAGGGGGCTGGAACACCATATATTTT	CASSPTTGGWNTIYF
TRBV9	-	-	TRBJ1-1	TGTGCCAGCAGCCCCTCACCCCTGGCGAACACTGAAGCTTTCTTT	CASSPSPLANTEAFF
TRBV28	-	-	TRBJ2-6	TGTGCCAGCCGGATACAGGGAACTGGGGCCAACGTCCTGACTTTC	CASRIQGTGANVLTF
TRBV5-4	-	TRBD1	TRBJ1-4	TGTGCCAGCAGCCAAGGGACAGGGGGTGAAAAACTGTTTTTT	CASSQGTGGEKLFF
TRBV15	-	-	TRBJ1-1	TGTGCCACCAGCAGCGGCCCAGGGGCTGAAGCTTTCTTT	CATSSGPGAEAFF
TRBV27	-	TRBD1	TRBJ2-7	TGTGCCAGCAGTTTAACAGGGGGGAGTTACGAGCAGTACTTC	CASSLTGGSYEQYF
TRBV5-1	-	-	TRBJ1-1	TGCGCCAGCAGCACCCAGGCGAACACTGAAGCTTTCTTT	CASSTQANTEAFF
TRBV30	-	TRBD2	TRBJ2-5	TGTGCCTGGAGTGTACGCCTAGCGGAAAACCCACAAGAGACCCAGTACTTC	CAWSVRLAENPQETQYF
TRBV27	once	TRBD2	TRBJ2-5	TGTGCCAGCATGTTCCGTAAGGCTAGCGGGGAGAAAGAGACCCAGTACTTC	CASMFRKASGEKETQYF
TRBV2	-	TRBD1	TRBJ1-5	TGTGCCAGCAAGGGACAGGGACAATCGCCCCAGCATTTT	CASKGQGQSPQHF
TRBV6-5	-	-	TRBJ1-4	TGTGCCAGCAGTTACTCGACCAGGGTTGAAAAACTGTTTTTT	CASSYSTRVEKLFF
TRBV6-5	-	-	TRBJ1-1	TGTGCCAGCAGTTACCGCGCGAAGAACACTGAAGCTTTCTTT	CASSYRAKNTEAFF
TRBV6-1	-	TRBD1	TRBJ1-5	TGTGCCAGCAGTGAAATTGGAAGACAGGGGCGGCAGCCCCAGCATTTT	CASSEIGRQGRQPQHF
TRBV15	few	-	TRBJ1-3	TGTGCCACCAGCTTAGCAAGGACAGCTCTCTCTGGAAACACCATATATTTT	CATSLARTALSGNTIYF
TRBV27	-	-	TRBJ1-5	TGTGCCAGCAGTTTGGGCCCATCCAATAGCAATCAGCCCCAGCATTTT	CASSLGPSNSNQPQHF
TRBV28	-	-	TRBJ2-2	TGTGCCAGCCGCTTCTTGTCAGGGGCCACCGGGGAGCTGTTTTTT	CASRFLSGATGELFF
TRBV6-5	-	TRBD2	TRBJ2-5	TGTGCCAGCAGCTCCTATAGCGGGGGTTGGGAGACCCAGTACTTC	CASSSYSGGWETQYF
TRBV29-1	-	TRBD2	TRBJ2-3	TGCAGCGTTGGGGCTAGCGGGAGTGACGCAGATACGCAGTATTTT	CSVGASGSDADTQYF
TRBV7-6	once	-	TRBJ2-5	TGTGCCAGCAGCTTAGGAGCCCCCTTAGAGACCCAGTACTTC	CASSLGAPLETQYF
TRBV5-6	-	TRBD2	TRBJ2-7	TGTGCCAGCAGCTCCGTAGCGGGGGGGCCTTACGAGCAGTACTTC	CASSSVAGGPYEQYF
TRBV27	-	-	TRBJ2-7	TGTGCCAGCACCCCAACGGCAGGGGCCTACGAGCAGTACTTC	CASTPTAGAYEQYF
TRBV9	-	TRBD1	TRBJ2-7	TGTGCCAGCAGCGCTCGGGACAGGGATAACGAGCAGTACTTC	CASSARDRDNEQYF
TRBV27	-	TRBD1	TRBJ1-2	TGTGCCAGCAGACCGACAGGGGCTAACTATGGCTACACCTTC	CASRPTGANYGYTF
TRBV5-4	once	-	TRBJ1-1	TGTGCCAGCAGCTTGGCACGACAGTTGAACACTGAAGCTTTCTTT	CASSLARQLNTEAFF
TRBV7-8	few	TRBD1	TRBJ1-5	TGTGCCAGCAGCCGGCAACAGGGGAATCAGCCCCAGCATTTT	CASSRQQGNQPQHF
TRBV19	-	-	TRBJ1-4	TGTGCCAGTAGTACCCAGGCCGGTTGGGTGAAACTGTTTTTT	CASSTQAGWVKLFF
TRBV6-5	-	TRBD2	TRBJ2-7	TGTGCCAGCAGACCAGCGGGGGACACTATTTACGAGCAGTACTTC	CASRPAGDTIYEQYF
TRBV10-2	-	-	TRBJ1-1	TGCGCCAGCAGCGCCGGGACTGAAGCTTTCTTT	CASSAGTEAFF
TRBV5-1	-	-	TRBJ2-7	TGCGCCAGCAGCTTGTTCCCGCACACTATTCCGTCCTACGAGCAGTACTTC	CASSLFPHTIPSYEQYF
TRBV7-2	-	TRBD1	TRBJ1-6	TGTGCCAGCAGCCTATACCGGGACAGGGGTAATTCACCCCTCCACTTT	CASSLYRDRGNSPLHF
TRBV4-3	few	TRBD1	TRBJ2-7	TGCGCCAGCAGCCCAGGGGGAGCCAGCCAGCAGTACTTC	CASSPGGASQQYF
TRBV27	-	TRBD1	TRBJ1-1	TGTGCCAGCAGTTTATCGTCAGGGGGGCGCGGTACTGAAGCTTTCTTT	CASSLSSGGRGTEAFF
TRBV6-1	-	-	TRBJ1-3	TGTGCCAGCAGCATCGCACGCGGAGGCGGAAACACCATATATTTT	CASSIARGGGNTIYF
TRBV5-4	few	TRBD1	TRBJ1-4	TGTGCCAGCAGCTATGGGACAGGGGGTAGGGAAAAACTGTTTTTT	CASSYGTGGREKLFF
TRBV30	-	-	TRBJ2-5	TGTGCCTGGGGTGGGAGAACAAAAGAGACCCAGTACTTC	CAWGGRTKETQYF
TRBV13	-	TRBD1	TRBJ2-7	TGTGCCAGCAGCGGCGACGACAGGGGCTCCTACGAGCAGTACTTC	CASSGDDRGSYEQYF